This passage covers 13 T cell receptor beta chains from one sample sequenced in a study of blood T cell repertoires in COVID-19. Clones were sequenced by immunoSEQ multiplex PCR, and TCRdb holds only the in-frame ones, with some missing. The sample holds 190,000 or so clones, around 88% seen once. The specimen was PBMCs or T cells enriched from blood (not recorded which). The receptor set was obtained from a woman under 40 who had recovered from COVID-19.

V usage is TRBV19 and J usage is TRBJ1-1; unclear D gene. The CDR3 has 13 amino acids. The V end lost 7 bases, the J end lost 3 bases, and 12 bases lay between the germline ends. Per the germline V gene, CDR1 is LNHDA and CDR2 is SQIVND (reference sequence). The chain's CDR3 is CASKSGVYTEAFF. Here the CDR3 DNA reads TGTGCCAGTAAGTCCGGGGTCTACACTGAAGCTTTCTTT.

The chain joins TRBV27 to TRBJ2-7, with D unresolved. Germline-derived CDR1 and CDR2 are MNHEY and SMNVEV (reference sequence). The V gene lost 3 bases and the J gene lost 3 bases, with 9 bases spanning the gap. The CDR3 has 13 amino acids. DNA of the CDR3: TGTGCCAGCAGTTTTAGCTCCCTCTACGAGCAGTACTTC. Translation: CASSFSSLYEQYF.

This chain joins TRBV3-1 (or the pseudogene TRBV3-2) and TRBJ2-7; D is perhaps TRBD1 (5 bases). V lost 0 bases and J 1 base, leaving 13 bases between the germline ends. The CDR3 runs 16 residues. Per germline, CDR1 LGHDT and CDR2 YNNKEL (reference sequence). This CDR3 is CASSQELGVQSYEQYF. The CDR3 region has the DNA TGTGCCAGCAGCCAAGAGTTAGGGGTGCAATCCTACGAGCAGTACTTC.

This rearrangement joins TRBV7-2 to TRBJ2-5, with D possibly being TRBD2 (6 bases). This CDR3 region has 17 residues. Trimming cost V 5 bases and J 2 bases, with 21 bases left between them. Germline V lookup: CDR1 SGHTA, CDR2 FQGNSA. The CDR3 DNA is TGTGCCAGCAGCCCAATAGCGGAGACAGTTAAACAAGAGACCCAGTACTTC. Amino acids: CASSPIAETVKQETQYF. Full variable domain (missing parts from reference TRBV7-2 and TRBJ2-5): GAGVSQSPSNKVTEKGKDVELRCDPISGHTALYWYRQSLGQGLEFLIYFQGNSAPDKSGLPSDRFSAERTGGSVSTLTIQRTQQEDSAVYLCASSPIAETVKQETQYFGPGTRLLVL.

V is TRBV27 and J is TRBJ2-2, with a tentative D call TRBD2 (5 bases). This CDR3 has 16 residues. V was pared by 3 bases and J by 4 bases, with 15 bases between. Germline CDR1 is MNHEY and CDR2 is SMNVEV (reference sequence). In nucleotides, the CDR3 is TGTGCCAGCAGTTTTAATCTGAGGAGCGGCACCGGGGAGCTGTTTTTT. Its protein product is CASSFNLRSGTGELFF.

This chain joins TRBV5-1 and TRBJ2-2; 8 bases align to TRBD1. CDR1 is SGHRS, CDR2 YFSETQ, per germline. The J segment lost 6 bases and the V segment lost 6 bases, leaving 16 bases of the junction unmatched. This CDR3 region has 17 residues. In nucleotides, the CDR3 is TGCGCCAGCAACGTAGATGGGACAGGCCCATTCCCCGGGGAGCTGTTTTTT. It encodes CASNVDGTGPFPGELFF.

This clone was seen only once. CDR3 nucleotides: TGTGCCAGCAGTTTACGGTACAGGACCCCCTACGAGCAGTACTTC. Amino acid sequence: CASSLRYRTPYEQYF. This chain uses TRBV27 with TRBJ2-7; D may be TRBD1 (5 bases). There are 15 residues in the CDR3. Germline-derived CDR1 and CDR2 are MNHEY and SMNVEV (reference sequence). Trimming took off 2 bases at V and 2 bases at J, with 13 bases between the two ends.

This rearrangement joins TRBV7-9 to TRBJ1-2, with D perhaps TRBD1 (5 bases). The V end was cut by 1 base, the J end by 5 bases, with 11 bases between. The CDR3 contains 14 residues. CDR1 and CDR2 (germline): SEHNR, FQNEAQ (reference sequence). The CDR3 DNA reads TGTGCCAGCAGCTTAGTAGGGGCACGGTATGGCTACACCTTC. Amino acid sequence: CASSLVGARYGYTF.

There are a few counts of this clone. The chain is built from TRBV30 and TRBJ2-7, with D tentatively TRBD2 (7 bases). CDR3 size: 18 residues. The germline V gene has CDR1 GTSNPN and CDR2 SVGIG (reference sequence). Trimming took off 1 base at V and 0 bases at J, with 22 bases between the two ends. CDR3 bases: TGTGCCTGGAGTGGAGTAAGGGGGGGTAGCGGACCCTCCTACGAGCAGTACTTC. As protein: CAWSGVRGGSGPSYEQYF.

The chain joins TRBV6-5 to TRBJ2-3; 7 nucleotides line up with TRBD2. This CDR3 contains 15 residues. Germline CDR1 reads MNHEY; CDR2 reads SVGAGI. J lost 3 bases, V lost 4 bases, and 7 bases had no gene match. The CDR3 region has the DNA TGTGCCAGCAGTTTGAGGGAGGGGAAGACAGATACGCAGTATTTT. Protein product: CASSLREGKTDTQYF.

This sequence joins TRBV5-1 and TRBJ2-1; unclear D gene. V was cut by 0 bases and J by 3 bases, with 10 bases left in between. The CDR3 runs to 15 residues. From germline, CDR1 is SGHRS and CDR2 YFSETQ. The CDR3 is CASSLGWSSYNEQFF. The CDR3, as DNA: TGCGCCAGCAGCTTGGGGTGGAGTAGCTACAATGAGCAGTTCTTC.

J is TRBJ1-2 and V is TRBV14; TRBD1 aligns across 8 bases. This CDR3 is 17 amino acids long. Germline lookup yields CDR1 SGHDN and CDR2 FVKESK. The V segment lost 4 bases and the J segment 4 bases; nucleotides outside the gene matches: 14. CDR3 sequence (DNA): TGTGCCAGCAGCCCTCACATCGGGCCGGGACAGGTCTATGGCTACACCTTC. Translating it yields CASSPHIGPGQVYGYTF.

The chain employs TRBV5-4 and TRBJ1-5; D unresolved. The CDR3 totals 15 residues. Trimming cost V 0 bases and J 2 bases, with 9 bases left between them. Germline V gives CDR1 SGHNT, CDR2 YYREEE (reference sequence). Here the CDR3 DNA reads TGTGCCAGCAGCTTGGCCCCTATGGGCAATCAGCCCCAGCATTTT. It specifies CASSLAPMGNQPQHF.